This passage covers 29 T cell receptor beta chains from one sample sequenced in a study of blood T cell repertoires in COVID-19. Sequenced by immunoSEQ multiplex PCR; TCRdb stores in-frame clones only, minus some. The sample comprises a few hundred thousand clones, 90% of which are singletons, and around 1.9% rests with the top ten. Sequences were obtained from peripheral blood. Receptor source: an older woman with COVID-19, enrolled during active disease.

V is TRBV7-8 and J is TRBJ1-1; possibly TRBD1 for D (5 bases). CDR3 length: 18 amino acids. V was shortened by 0 bases and J by 3 bases, with 20 bases between the two germline ends. The germline gives CDR1 SGHVS, CDR2 FQNEAQ. The CDR3 sequence is CASSLAGPRAVSHTEAFF. Written as DNA, the CDR3 is TGTGCCAGCAGCTTAGCAGGTCCCAGGGCGGTATCTCACACTGAAGCTTTCTTT.

V usage is TRBV4-2 and J usage is TRBJ1-4; 11 nucleotides align to TRBD1. CDR3 length: 21 amino acids. Unmatched junction bases numbered 19, after V lost 4 bases and J lost 3 bases. The germline V gene has CDR1 LGHNA and CDR2 YNFKEQ. In DNA, the CDR3 is TGTGCCAGCAGCCCTAATAATTTCGTCGGACAGGGGGCGGCGGCTAATGAAAAACTGTTTTTT. It translates to CASSPNNFVGQGAAANEKLFF.

V usage is TRBV3-1 (or the pseudogene TRBV3-2) and J usage is TRBJ2-4; possibly TRBD1 for D (6 bases). The V gene's germline CDR1 is LGHDT and CDR2 YNNKEL (reference sequence). The CDR3 totals 19 residues. Deletions cut 1 base from V and 3 bases from J, with 22 bases between. The CDR3 sequence: CASSQVAGQPGLGKNIQYF. The CDR3 coding sequence is TGTGCCAGCAGCCAAGTGGCCGGACAGCCCGGACTTGGCAAAAACATTCAGTACTTC.

Details on this clone: The sample holds other DNA sequences that translate to the same CDR3. For the CDR3, the DNA is TGTGCCAGCAGCGTTCAGGGGGCTGGAAACACCATATATTTT. Its translation: CASSVQGAGNTIYF. V gene TRBV9 combines with J gene TRBJ1-3; 7 bases are shared with TRBD1. This CDR3 has 14 residues. After removal of 2 bases from V and 2 bases from J, the junction contained 1 base not matched to a gene. Germline loops: CDR1 SGDLS, CDR2 YYNGEE.

The chain uses TRBV19 and TRBJ1-1; tentatively, D is TRBD1 (6 bases). Germline values: CDR1 LNHDA, CDR2 SQIVND (reference sequence). Trimming stripped 3 bases from V and 3 bases from J, with 17 bases between. The CDR3 runs 16 residues. The CDR3 loop reads CASSMEPGAGHTEAFF. In DNA form, the CDR3 reads TGTGCCAGTAGTATGGAGCCAGGGGCCGGACACACTGAAGCTTTCTTT.

The chain links TRBV6-6 to TRBJ1-1; D is uncertain. Germline V gives CDR1 MNHNY, CDR2 SVGAGI (reference sequence). Trimming removed 4 bases from V and 8 bases from J, with 5 bases in between. This CDR3 comprises 10 residues. The CDR3 sequence is CASSSREAFF. The CDR3 nucleotides are TGTGCCAGCAGTTCTAGAGAAGCTTTCTTT.

The V and J genes are TRBV6-2 or TRBV6-3 and TRBJ1-1, with 7 bases lining up with TRBD1. The junction had 8 bases not matched to a gene; V was cut back by 6 bases and J by 7 bases. In germline, CDR1 is MNHEY, CDR2 SVGEGT. CDR3 length equals 13 residues. The CDR3 spells CASSKGARNEAFF. The CDR3 DNA sequence: TGTGCCAGCAGCAAGGGGGCGAGGAATGAAGCTTTCTTT.

The chain combines TRBV25-1 with TRBJ1-1; TRBD1 is a possible D gene (6 bases). The CDR3 is 16 amino acids. The V end lost 5 bases, the J end lost 0 bases, and 16 bases lay between the germline ends. Germline V gene lookup returns CDR1 MGHDK and CDR2 SYGVNS. The CDR3: CASSKGGVAMNTEAFF. CDR3 coding DNA: TGTGCCAGCAGTAAAGGGGGAGTCGCCATGAACACTGAAGCTTTCTTT.

The gene calls are TRBV7-9 and TRBJ2-6, with 7 bases aligning to TRBD1. Germline V lookup: CDR1 SEHNR, CDR2 FQNEAQ (reference sequence). CDR3 size: 18 residues. Trimming at V came to 5 bases and at J to 0 bases, leaving 10 bases not matched to a gene. The CDR3 loop reads CASSDRAPIGSGANVLTF. CDR3 nucleotide sequence: TGTGCCAGCAGCGACAGGGCCCCCATCGGCTCTGGGGCCAACGTCCTGACTTTC.

The chain recombines TRBV7-2 with TRBJ2-3; 13 bases map to TRBD2. V dropped 5 bases and J dropped 3; count of bases not matched to a gene: 5. The CDR3 sequence is 16 residues long. CDR1 and CDR2 (germline): SGHTA, FQGNSA. This CDR3 is CASSARLAGGTDTQYF. The CDR3 nucleotides read TGTGCCAGCAGCGCTCGACTAGCGGGGGGTACAGATACGCAGTATTTT.

The chain links TRBV7-2 to TRBJ2-2; a possible D gene is TRBD2 (6 bases). The V gene's germline CDR1 is SGHTA and CDR2 FQGNSA. This CDR3 has 16 residues. Trimming left V 5 bases short and J 4 bases short, with 17 bases between. In DNA form, the CDR3 reads TGTGCCAGCAGCCCCCAGGTGGGCGGGGTCACCGGGGAGCTGTTTTTT. Translating gives CASSPQVGGVTGELFF.

V is TRBV3-1 (or the pseudogene TRBV3-2) and J is TRBJ1-2; possibly TRBD1 for D (6 bases). The germline V and J ends were trimmed by 2 bases and 8 bases, with 12 bases remaining between them. CDR3 length: 13 residues. Looked up from germline, CDR1 is LGHDT and CDR2 is YNNKEL (reference sequence). CDR3 nucleotides: TGTGCCAGCAGCCAACCAGGGGCCCGGGGCTACACCTTC. It is translated as CASSQPGARGYTF.

As regards this clone: Other DNA variants within this sample encode the same CDR3. The V and J genes are TRBV5-1 and TRBJ1-5, with 9 bases lining up with TRBD1. The CDR3 extends over 13 amino acids. Trimming removed 4 bases from V and 7 bases from J; junction bases left unmatched: 3. Per the germline V gene, CDR1 is SGHRS and CDR2 is YFSETQ. In DNA form, the CDR3 reads TGCGCCAGCAGCAGGGACAGGGACCAGCCCCAGCATTTT. Its translation: CASSRDRDQPQHF.

The chain joins TRBV4-3 to TRBJ2-5, with D perhaps TRBD2 (7 bases). V lost 4 bases, J lost 5 bases, and 17 bases lay in between. In germline, CDR1 is LGHNA, CDR2 YSLEER. CDR3 length equals 15 residues. DNA of the CDR3: TGCGCCAGCAGCCGGAACCGGGGGGCCGGGGAGACCCAGTACTTC. Amino acid sequence: CASSRNRGAGETQYF.

The CDR3 sequence is CASSLGTVYGYTF. The CDR3 DNA is TGTGCCAGCAGCTTGGGAACAGTCTATGGCTACACCTTC. The chain employs TRBV5-4 and TRBJ1-2; D is unresolved. The V end lost 0 bases, the J end lost 4 bases, and 7 bases lay between the germline ends. This CDR3 has 13 residues. Looked up from germline, CDR1 is SGHNT and CDR2 is YYREEE (reference sequence).

The chain combines TRBV2 with TRBJ1-1; 7 bases agree with TRBD1. CDR1 is SNHLY, CDR2 FYNNEI, per germline. This CDR3 is 14 amino acids long. Trimming at V came to 6 bases and at J to 2 bases, leaving 6 bases not matched to a gene. CDR3 region: CASRPDRTNTEAFF. The DNA for the CDR3 is TGTGCCAGCAGACCGGACAGGACTAACACTGAAGCTTTCTTT.

The chain carries TRBV3-1 (or the pseudogene TRBV3-2) and TRBJ1-5; no reliable D call. V was cut by 4 bases and J by 2 bases, with 9 bases left in between. In germline, CDR1 is LGHDT, CDR2 YNNKEL (reference sequence). The CDR3 is 14 amino acids. CDR3 amino acids: CASSPSIGNQPQHF. The DNA of the CDR3 is TGTGCCAGCAGCCCAAGCATCGGCAATCAGCCCCAGCATTTT.

The chain is built from TRBV6-2 or TRBV6-3 and TRBJ2-1; D is possibly TRBD1 (6 bases). Germline V gene lookup returns CDR1 MNHEY and CDR2 SVGEGT. With 0 bases removed from V and 6 bases from J, the gap between germline ends came to 9 bases. This CDR3 is 14 amino acids long. The CDR3 is CASSYSTRGNEQFF. CDR3 nucleotide sequence: TGTGCCAGCAGTTACTCCACCAGGGGCAATGAGCAGTTCTTC.

This clone was counted a few times. The CDR3 sequence: CASSADRVLGNTIYF. As DNA, the CDR3 is TGTGCCAGCAGCGCTGACAGGGTGTTAGGAAACACCATATATTTT. The rearrangement uses TRBV2 and TRBJ1-3; TRBD1 matches 7 bases. After removal of 6 bases from V and 4 bases from J, the junction contained 9 bases not matched to a gene. CDR1 SNHLY and CDR2 FYNNEI come from the germline V gene. This CDR3 has 15 residues.

The chain combines TRBV4-2 with TRBJ2-5; a weak D match, TRBD1 (5 bases). Germline V lookup: CDR1 LGHNA, CDR2 YNFKEQ. The CDR3 loop spans 15 amino acids. V was pared by 0 bases and J by 5 bases, with 13 bases between. Written as DNA, the CDR3 is TGTGCCAGCAGCCAAGATCAGGCAGGGCAGGAGACCCAGTACTTC. Translated, it gives CASSQDQAGQETQYF.

CDR3 residues: CATSDSGEKLFF. CDR3 DNA sequence: TGTGCCACCAGTGACAGTGGCGAAAAACTGTTTTTT. The V call is TRBV24-1, the J call TRBJ1-4, with no clear D. Germline lookup yields CDR1 KGHDR and CDR2 SFDVKD. The CDR3 consists of 12 residues. V was pared by 4 bases and J by 8 bases, with 7 bases between.

The chain has TRBV9 and TRBJ2-2; no reliable D call. V lost 0 bases to trimming and J lost 7 bases, with 13 bases between them. In germline, CDR1 is SGDLS, CDR2 YYNGEE. The CDR3 length is 15 residues. The CDR3 is CASSVVAESYGELFF. The CDR3 region has the DNA TGTGCCAGCAGCGTAGTCGCCGAAAGCTACGGGGAGCTGTTTTTT. The entire variable domain, with the rest obtained from reference TRBV9 and TRBJ2-2, is as follows: DSGVTQTPKHLITATGQRVTLRCSPRSGDLSVYWYQQSLDQGLQFLIQYYNGEERAKGNILERFSAQQFPDLHSELNLSSLELGDSALYFCASSVVAESYGELFFGEGSRLTVL.

The chain has TRBV28 and TRBJ1-1; D gene ambiguous. CDR1 and CDR2 (germline): MDHEN, SYDVKM. The CDR3 totals 14 residues. Trimming cost V 6 bases and J 0 bases, with 11 bases left between them. DNA of the CDR3: TGTGCCAGCAGCCTATTCCCGATGAACACTGAAGCTTTCTTT. Protein product: CASSLFPMNTEAFF. The full variable domain, in which reference TRBV28 and TRBJ1-1 provide the parts outside the CDR3, is DVKVTQSSRYLVKRTGEKVFLECVQDMDHENMFWYRQDPGLGLRLIYFSYDVKMKEKGDIPEGYSVSREKKERFSLILESASTNQTSMYLCASSLFPMNTEAFFGQGTRLTVV.

The chain joins TRBV7-2 to TRBJ1-1; 7 bases map to TRBD1. In germline, CDR1 is SGHTA, CDR2 FQGNSA. The junction had 8 bases not matched to a gene; V was cut back by 11 bases and J by 5 bases. There are 12 residues in the CDR3. The CDR3 DNA reads as TGTGCCGGCCGACAGGGTGCGACTGAAGCTTTCTTT. Encoded protein: CAGRQGATEAFF.

CDR3 residues: CASSELFAGGSNEQFF. DNA of the CDR3: TGTGCCAGCAGTGAATTGTTCGCGGGCGGATCTAATGAGCAGTTCTTC. This chain links TRBV2 with TRBJ2-1, with D maybe TRBD2 (5 bases). Looked up from germline, CDR1 is SNHLY and CDR2 is FYNNEI. This CDR3 spans 16 amino acids. Trimming removed 2 bases at V and 7 bases at J, with 18 bases between.

This sequence joins TRBV3-1 (or the pseudogene TRBV3-2) and TRBJ1-2; tentative D call: TRBD1 (6 bases). Germline CDR1 reads LGHDT; CDR2 reads YNNKEL (reference sequence). The CDR3 consists of 17 residues. The germline V and J ends were trimmed by 3 bases and 6 bases, with 23 bases remaining between them. DNA of the CDR3: TGTGCCAGCAGCCACACCTTCCTCAGGGGTCCCCTCGATGGCTACACCTTC. This gives the protein CASSHTFLRGPLDGYTF.

The genes are TRBV27 and TRBJ2-3; 8 bases match TRBD1. CDR1 is MNHEY and CDR2 is SMNVEV in the germline V gene (reference sequence). V shed 6 bases, J shed 4 bases, and the junction held 9 bases outside the gene matches. This CDR3 has 15 residues. The CDR3 here is CASRNQGAGPDTQYF. The CDR3 DNA reads as TGTGCCAGCAGAAACCAGGGGGCAGGCCCAGATACGCAGTATTTT.

The chain is built from TRBV9 and TRBJ2-2; TRBD1 matches at 10 bases. The CDR3 totals 14 residues. Trimming removed 5 bases from V and 3 bases from J; junction bases left unmatched: 1. Germline V lookup: CDR1 SGDLS, CDR2 YYNGEE. This CDR3 is CASRTGGDTGELFF. For the CDR3, the DNA is TGTGCCAGCAGGACAGGGGGCGACACCGGGGAGCTGTTTTTT.

This rearrangement joins TRBV5-8 to TRBJ1-5; 7 nucleotides agree with TRBD1. The germline gives CDR1 SGHTS, CDR2 YDEGEE. Trimming took 5 bases from V and 2 from J; bases not matched to a gene: 7. This CDR3 is built from 15 residues. CDR3 in DNA: TGTGCCAGCAGGGCGTACAGGGGCGGCAATCAGCCCCAGCATTTT. Amino acids: CASRAYRGGNQPQHF.